What follows are 30 T cell receptor beta chains derived from one specimen sequenced in a study of control samples from healthy donors and cancer patients. Assay: immunoSEQ multiplex PCR; the TCRdb copy retains only in-frame clones and omits some. In the table there are 110,000 to 150,000 clones, roughly 89% of which are singletons. The sample comprised blood. Source of these receptors: a man aged 18 to 29 in good health.

The rearrangement joins TRBV10-3 to TRBJ1-4, with a possible D match to TRBD1 (5 bases). Germline assignment: CDR1 ENHRY and CDR2 SYGVKD. CDR3 length: 13 amino acids. Trimming stripped 2 bases from V and 8 bases from J, with 9 bases between. For the CDR3, the DNA is TGTGCCATCAGTGAGAAGGGGAAAGAAAAACTGTTTTTT. It is translated as CAISEKGKEKLFF.

The chain recombines TRBV18 with TRBJ2-3; 7 nucleotides agree with TRBD1. Per germline, CDR1 KGHSH and CDR2 LQKENI. V lost 5 bases and J lost 9; bases outside the gene matches: 5. The CDR3 extends over 12 amino acids. Here the CDR3 DNA reads TGTGCCAGCTCAGCCGACAGGGACACGCAGTATTTT. It specifies CASSADRDTQYF.

The chain couples TRBV5-1 to TRBJ2-4; 10 nucleotides match TRBD2. Germline CDR1 and CDR2: SGHRS and YFSETQ. The CDR3 covers 16 residues. With 0 bases clipped from V and 6 bases from J, the junction kept 6 bases outside the gene matches. The CDR3 DNA sequence: TGCGCCAGCAGCTTGGACAGCGGGGGGGCGGTAAACATTCAGTACTTC. It yields the protein CASSLDSGGAVNIQYF.

The CDR3 protein is CASRRTVNQPQHF. CDR3 in DNA: TGTGCCAGCAGGCGGACAGTCAATCAGCCCCAGCATTTT. This chain joins TRBV28 and TRBJ1-5; TRBD1 is a possible D gene (6 bases). Trimming stripped 6 bases from V and 3 bases from J, with 9 bases between. Germline lookup yields CDR1 MDHEN and CDR2 SYDVKM. This CDR3 is built from 13 residues.

The genes are TRBV2 and TRBJ1-1; the match to TRBD1 covers 9 bases. The CDR3 loop spans 16 amino acids. Trimming removed 2 bases from V and 4 bases from J; junction bases left unmatched: 8. Per germline, CDR1 SNHLY and CDR2 FYNNEI. Here the CDR3 reads CASSENRGLIITEAFF. The CDR3 nucleotides read TGTGCCAGCAGTGAAAACAGGGGGCTAATAATCACTGAAGCTTTCTTT.

V and J are TRBV6-5 and TRBJ1-2; D gene uncertain. CDR3 length: 14 amino acids. The ends were cut back, 2 bases at V and 3 bases at J, with 10 bases in the middle. The germline gives CDR1 MNHEY, CDR2 SVGAGI. CDR3 DNA sequence: TGTGCCAGCAGTTACGCGGCGGGAGACTATGGCTACACCTTC. This sequence encodes CASSYAAGDYGYTF.

This chain links TRBV18 with TRBJ2-7; 8 nucleotides align to TRBD1. The germline CDR1 and CDR2 sequences are KGHSH and LQKENI. V shed 2 bases, J shed 6 bases, and the junction held 3 bases outside the gene matches. This CDR3 spans 13 amino acids. The CDR3 sequence is CASSPGQGAEQYF. As DNA, the CDR3 is TGTGCCAGCTCACCAGGACAGGGCGCCGAGCAGTACTTC.

The chain couples TRBV24-1 to TRBJ1-1, with no clear D. Germline lookup yields CDR1 KGHDR and CDR2 SFDVKD. The V end was cut by 5 bases, the J end by 1 base, with 7 bases between. This CDR3 is 13 amino acids long. Here the CDR3 DNA reads TGTGCCACCAGTGGGGGTGAGAACACTGAAGCTTTCTTT. Its protein product is CATSGGENTEAFF.

This clone was detected only once. The rearrangement links TRBV11-1 to TRBJ2-1; D is unclear. Between the trimmed V and J ends, which lost 0 bases and 4 bases, there was a span of 10 bases. Germline V lookup: CDR1 SGHAT, CDR2 FQDESV (reference sequence). The CDR3 has 15 amino acids. The CDR3 sequence is CASSLAFERYNEQFF. The CDR3, as DNA: TGTGCCAGCAGCTTAGCGTTCGAGAGATACAATGAGCAGTTCTTC.

CDR3 sequence: CASGPGRGGRDEQFF. CDR3 DNA sequence: TGTGCTAGTGGTCCCGGCCGGGGGGGCCGGGATGAGCAGTTCTTC. This chain uses TRBV12-5 with TRBJ2-1; TRBD2 matches 8 bases. Trimming cost V 5 bases and J 8 bases; bases outside gene matches: 11. This CDR3 region has 15 residues. CDR1 and CDR2 (germline): LGHNT, FRNRAP.

V is TRBV9 and J is TRBJ2-7, with 9 bases identical to TRBD2. Trimming removed 4 bases from V and 6 bases from J; junction bases left unmatched: 14. CDR1 SGDLS and CDR2 YYNGEE come from the germline V gene. The CDR3 has 16 amino acids. The CDR3 DNA sequence: TGTGCCAGCAGCCCCAGAGGCGGCGGGGGGGCATTCGAGCAGTACTTC. It specifies CASSPRGGGGAFEQYF.

The chain has TRBV7-2 and TRBJ1-5, with a possible D match to TRBD1 (5 bases). The CDR3 spans 14 residues. The V end lost 4 bases, the J end lost 6 bases, and 13 bases lay between the germline ends. Looked up from germline, CDR1 is SGHTA and CDR2 is FQGNSA. CDR3 nucleotide sequence: TGTGCCAGCAGCTCCGGGACCGGAGTTCAGCCCCAGCATTTT. Amino acid sequence: CASSSGTGVQPQHF.

As DNA, the CDR3 is TGTGCCAGCAGTTATTCCGTTTCCTCCTACGAGCAGTACTTC. Translating gives CASSYSVSSYEQYF. This chain links TRBV6-5 with TRBJ2-7; D unresolved. The CDR3 runs 14 residues. CDR1 is MNHEY and CDR2 is SVGAGI in the germline V gene. Trimming removed 3 bases from V and 0 bases from J, with 9 bases in between.

V usage is TRBV2 and J usage is TRBJ1-1; 7 bases line up with TRBD1. The CDR3 length is 13 residues. J lost 0 bases, V lost 8 bases, and 3 bases had no gene match. The germline V gene has CDR1 SNHLY and CDR2 FYNNEI. Here the CDR3 DNA reads TGTGCCAGCTGGGACAGTTTGAACACTGAAGCTTTCTTT. Its translation: CASWDSLNTEAFF. The variable domain in full, with the rest retrieved from reference TRBV2 and TRBJ1-1, is EPEVTQTPSHQVTQMGQEVILRCVPISNHLYFYWYRQILGQKVEFLVSFYNNEISEKSEIFDDQFSVERPDGSNFTLKIRSTKLEDSAMYFCASWDSLNTEAFFGQGTRLTVV.

This sequence joins TRBV11-2 and TRBJ1-2, with 7 bases fitting TRBD1. Germline V gives CDR1 SGHAT, CDR2 FQNNGV. This CDR3 is 16 amino acids long. Unmatched junction bases numbered 13, after V lost 5 bases and J lost 4 bases. The CDR3 DNA reads TGTGCCAGCAGCCCTCGAGACGGCAGGGGGACCTATGGCTACACCTTC. Translating gives CASSPRDGRGTYGYTF.

The V and J genes are TRBV5-8 and TRBJ1-6; D ambiguous. CDR1 and CDR2 (germline): SGHTS, YDEGEE. V dropped 1 base and J dropped 7 bases, with 6 bases sitting between them. The CDR3 runs to 13 residues. The CDR3 spells CASSLRSNSPLHF. The DNA for the CDR3 is TGTGCCAGCAGCTTGAGAAGCAATTCACCCCTCCACTTT.

The J gene is TRBJ1-1, the V gene TRBV24-1; D gene uncertain. Trimming left V 8 bases short and J 3 bases short, with 12 bases between. Germline V CDR1 and CDR2: KGHDR, SFDVKD. CDR3 length equals 13 residues. As DNA, the CDR3 is TGTGCCACCAAACTTGGTGAGCACACTGAAGCTTTCTTT. Amino acids: CATKLGEHTEAFF.

The chain is built from TRBV11-3 and TRBJ2-3, with 9 bases identical to TRBD1. The J segment lost 2 bases and the V segment lost 5 bases, leaving 2 bases of the junction unmatched. The germline V gene has CDR1 SGHNT and CDR2 YENEEA. The CDR3 loop spans 14 amino acids. The CDR3 is CASSRDRVTDTQYF. Here the CDR3 DNA reads TGTGCCAGCAGCCGGGACAGGGTCACAGATACGCAGTATTTT.

The chain carries TRBV6-5 and TRBJ2-2; 7 nucleotides agree with TRBD1. V trimming: 8 bases; J trimming: 3 bases; junction bases outside the gene matches: 3. CDR1 and CDR2 (germline): MNHEY, SVGAGI. There are 13 residues in the CDR3. CDR3 amino acids: CASRQGDTGELFF. The DNA for the CDR3 is TGTGCCAGCCGACAGGGCGACACCGGGGAGCTGTTTTTT.

This CDR3 reads CASSQDYGYTF. The CDR3 DNA is TGTGCCAGCAGCCAGGACTATGGCTACACCTTC. The chain employs TRBV7-2 and TRBJ1-2; D is unresolved. CDR3 length: 11 residues. The ends were cut back, 5 bases at V and 3 bases at J, with 4 bases in the middle. Germline V gene data show CDR1 as SGHTA and CDR2 as FQGNSA.

V and J are TRBV5-5 and TRBJ2-5; D gene uncertain. The V end lost 6 bases, the J end lost 1 base, and 10 bases lay between the germline ends. Germline values: CDR1 SGHKS, CDR2 YYEKEE (reference sequence). The CDR3 totals 13 residues. The CDR3 here is CASNSRVQETQYF. The CDR3 nucleotides read TGTGCCAGCAATTCCCGGGTCCAAGAGACCCAGTACTTC.

In this sample, this clone turned up once. The genes are TRBV5-1 and TRBJ2-5; 10 positions match TRBD1. The germline V gene has CDR1 SGHRS and CDR2 YFSETQ. This CDR3 comprises 16 residues. Trimming took 0 bases from V and 5 from J; bases not matched to a gene: 7. The CDR3 coding sequence is TGCGCCAGCAGCTTGGAGGGACAGGGGTCGTGGGAGACCCAGTACTTC. Encoded protein: CASSLEGQGSWETQYF.

This chain uses TRBV6-1 with TRBJ1-1; no definite D call. Germline CDR1 and CDR2: MNHNS and SASEGT. The CDR3 is 13 residues long. Trimming removed 1 base from V and 2 bases from J, with 5 bases in between. CDR3 DNA sequence: TGTGCCAGCAGTGAAGTTAGAAACACTGAAGCTTTCTTT. This codes for CASSEVRNTEAFF.

This clone was observed a few times. This chain joins TRBV19 and TRBJ1-4, with D hard to call. This CDR3 has 16 amino acids. Germline V gives CDR1 LNHDA, CDR2 SQIVND (reference sequence). Between the trimmed V and J ends, which lost 5 bases and 3 bases, there was a span of 16 bases. The CDR3 loop is CASSFARPGANEKLFF. DNA of the CDR3: TGTGCCAGTAGTTTCGCCCGTCCAGGAGCTAATGAAAAACTGTTTTTT.

The CDR3 region is CASSVGGRVNTGELFF. In DNA form, the CDR3 reads TGTGCCAGCAGCGTAGGGGGGCGGGTTAACACCGGGGAGCTGTTTTTT. This chain uses TRBV9 with TRBJ2-2; a weak D match, TRBD1 (6 bases). Trimming removed 0 bases at V and 2 bases at J, with 11 bases between. Germline assignment: CDR1 SGDLS and CDR2 YYNGEE. The CDR3 covers 16 residues.

The J gene is TRBJ1-2, the V gene TRBV6-1; D call uncertain. Trimming cost V 0 bases and J 5 bases, with 7 bases left between them. Germline CDR1 is MNHNS and CDR2 is SASEGT. This CDR3 has 13 amino acids. CDR3 protein: CASSEAGTYGYTF. The DNA of the CDR3 is TGTGCCAGCAGTGAAGCAGGTACTTATGGCTACACCTTC.

The chain joins TRBV7-3 to TRBJ1-6; D unclear. The CDR3 contains 13 residues. Germline V CDR1 and CDR2: SGHTA, FQGTGA. Trimming removed 5 bases from V and 10 bases from J, with 12 bases in between. CDR3 sequence (DNA): TGTGCCAGCAGCATGACCGGGTCGTCACCCCTCCACTTT. Translating it yields CASSMTGSSPLHF. The full variable domain, in which reference TRBV7-3 and TRBJ1-6 provide the parts outside the CDR3, is GAGVSQTPSNKVTEKGKYVELRCDPISGHTALYWYRQSLGQGPEFLIYFQGTGAADDSGLPNDRFFAVRPEGSVSTLKIQRTERGDSAVYLCASSMTGSSPLHFGNGTRLTVT.

This rearrangement joins TRBV6-1 to TRBJ1-5; TRBD1 matches 11 bases. The trim removed 2 bases at V and 0 bases at J, leaving 15 bases unmatched. The germline V gene has CDR1 MNHNS and CDR2 SASEGT. The length of the CDR3 is 21 residues. The CDR3 coding sequence is TGTGCCAGCAGTGAACTGTTCATCCGGGACAGGGGGTCTTCTAGCAATCAGCCCCAGCATTTT. This encodes CASSELFIRDRGSSSNQPQHF.

Only one count was recorded for this clone. The genes are TRBV19 and TRBJ2-7; TRBD2 matches 7 bases. Germline CDR1 reads LNHDA; CDR2 reads SQIVND (reference sequence). V trimming: 4 bases; J trimming: 0 bases; junction bases outside the gene matches: 12. This CDR3 spans 17 amino acids. CDR3 loop: CASSTGTMGGTSYEQYF. Here the CDR3 DNA reads TGTGCCAGTAGTACCGGGACTATGGGGGGGACCTCCTACGAGCAGTACTTC.

V gene TRBV28 combines with J gene TRBJ2-2; D gene ambiguous. This CDR3 comprises 12 residues. The V gene's germline CDR1 is MDHEN and CDR2 SYDVKM. V was trimmed by 3 bases and J by 5 bases, leaving 4 bases between them. CDR3 coding DNA: TGTGCCAGCAGTTTCAGGACCGGGGAGCTGTTTTTT. It is translated as CASSFRTGELFF.